Detailed here is one T cell receptor beta chain. Running of the assay took place at deep level. Profiled with immunoSEQ multiplex PCR; TCRdb holds only in-frame clones, not every one. The sample holds roughly 810,000 clones, about 96% seen once. It was CD45RO-negative cells, positively selected for CCR7, that made up naive CD8 cells, with terminally differentiated effector memory CD45RA+ cells excluded. Germline loops: CDR1 SGDLS, CDR2 YYNGEE. V was pared by 3 bases and J by 5 bases, with 20 bases between. The CDR3 is 16 amino acids. These data originate in a study of shared clonotypes between healthy human individuals.

The TCR originated in a man under 40 in good health. The chain is built from TRBV9 and TRBJ2-5; D may match TRBD1 or TRBD2 (5 bases each). The sequencing input was naive CD8+ T cells sorted from blood. CDR3: CASSALRGQRMETQYF. As DNA, the CDR3 is TGTGCCAGCAGCGCCCTCCGGGGCCAGCGCATGGAGACCCAGTACTTC. The whole variable domain, filled in from reference TRBV9 and TRBJ2-5, reads DSGVTQTPKHLITATGQRVTLRCSPRSGDLSVYWYQQSLDQGLQFLIQYYNGEERAKGNILERFSAQQFPDLHSELNLSSLELGDSALYFCASSALRGQRMETQYFGPGTRLLVL.